This T cell receptor (beta chain) emerged from a study of molecular identifiers for immune sequencing clone quantification. Study-wide findings and caveats: Should identical TCR molecules share a barcode, the sizes of highly expanded clones could be underestimated.

Sequencing libraries of naive CD8 cells derived from approximately 20,000 to 980,000 sorted cells with 10%, 30% or 50% RNA. In this sample, this clonotype turned up many times. What it binds is not known. One entry per CDR3 protein results from TCRdb running MiXCR on the PCR reads. The data hold approximately 670,000 distinct CDR3 sequences, with approximately 20% observed a single time. Germline values: CDR1 SGDLS, CDR2 YYNGEE. Deletions cut 4 bases from V and 3 bases from J, with 8 bases between. The CDR3 is 12 residues long. Source material: naive CD8+ T cells from blood, with Jurkat cell RNA spiked in. The subset here: FACS-sorted CD8+CD4-CCR7+CD45RA+ naive T cells. The receptor's source is a human donor in good health. Some libraries in this study had Jurkat cell RNA spiked in. The genes are TRBV9 and TRBJ2-7; D is ambiguous. DNA for the CDR3: TGTGCCAGCAGCTCCCGTCACTACGAGCAGTACTTC. It translates to CASSSRHYEQYF.